This T cell receptor beta chain was captured by sequencing in a study of OX40 agonist ivuxolimab in advanced cancers. The CDR3 covers 14 residues. J was trimmed by 7 bases and V by 5 bases; bases with no gene match: 8. Germline-derived CDR1 and CDR2 are SGHVS and FQNEAQ. Profiled with immunoSEQ multiplex PCR; TCRdb holds only in-frame clones, not every one. Of some 100,000 clones in the sample, approximately 90% were seen once. This TCR derives from an adult with an advanced solid tumor such as melanoma, head and neck, liver or kidney cancer. J is TRBJ2-1 and V is TRBV7-8, with TRBD1 identical over 7 bases. The source was CD4+ or CD8+ T cells sorted from blood, collected in a trial of the OX40 agonist ivuxolimab. The CDR3 nucleotides read TGTGCCAGCAGCGCCAACAACAGGGGTAATGAGCAGTTCTTC. Encoded protein: CASSANNRGNEQFF.